This T cell receptor (beta chain) originates from a study of human CD8 memory T cell subsets. General study findings and limits: Higher diversity in stem-like memory T cells than in precursor exhausted T cells was suggested by Chao1 estimates.

This CDR3 has 15 residues. CDR1 and CDR2 (germline): GTSNPN, SVGIG (reference sequence). TPEX cells were exhausted-like CCR7+ PD-1+ TIGIT+ early memory CD8+ T cells. Extraction of RNA, which was performed with an RNeasy Mini Kit, drew on duplicate vials of about 160,000 sorted CD8+ T cells per subset. TCR beta libraries were made by UMI-labeled 5' RACE. Study processing details: Whichever TCR beta library was examined, it held between roughly 2,800 and 20,000 functional CDR3 beta clonotypes. Following a re-call of the 5' RACE reads, TCRdb has one entry per CDR3 protein and lacks DNA. TCRdb's processing, not the authors', yielded these V and J calls. The sample features about 6,700 distinct CDR3 sequences, with roughly a fifth in its top ten. About this clonotype itself: The antigen is unknown.

The material sequenced was CD8+ T cells from PBMCs. The chain employs TRBV30 and TRBJ2-7; TCRdb names TRBD2, which stays unverified in the absence of DNA. This TCR was recovered from a human donor in good health. CDR3 residues: CAWSPSDGRPYEQYF.